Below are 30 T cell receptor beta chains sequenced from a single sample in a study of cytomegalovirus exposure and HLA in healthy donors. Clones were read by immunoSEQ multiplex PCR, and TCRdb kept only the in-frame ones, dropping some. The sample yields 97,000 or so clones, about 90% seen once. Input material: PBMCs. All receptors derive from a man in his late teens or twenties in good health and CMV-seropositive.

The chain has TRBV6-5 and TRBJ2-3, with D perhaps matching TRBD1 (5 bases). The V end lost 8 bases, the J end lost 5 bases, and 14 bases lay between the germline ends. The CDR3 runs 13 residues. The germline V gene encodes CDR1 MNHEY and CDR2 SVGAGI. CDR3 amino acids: CASSDTGEDTQYF. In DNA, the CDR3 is TGTGCCAGCTCGGATACAGGTGAAGATACGCAGTATTTT.

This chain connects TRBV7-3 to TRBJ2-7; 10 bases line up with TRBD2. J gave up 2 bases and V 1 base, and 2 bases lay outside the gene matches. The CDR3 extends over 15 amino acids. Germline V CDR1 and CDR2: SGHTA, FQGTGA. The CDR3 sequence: CASSLIAGGPYEQYF. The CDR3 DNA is TGTGCCAGCAGCTTAATAGCGGGAGGTCCCTACGAGCAGTACTTC.

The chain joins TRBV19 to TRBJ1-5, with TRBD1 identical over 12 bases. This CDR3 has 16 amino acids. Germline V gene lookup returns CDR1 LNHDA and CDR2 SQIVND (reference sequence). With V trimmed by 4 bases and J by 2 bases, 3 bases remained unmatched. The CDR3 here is CASSTGQGAGNQPQHF. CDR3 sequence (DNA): TGTGCCAGTAGTACGGGACAGGGGGCAGGCAATCAGCCCCAGCATTTT.

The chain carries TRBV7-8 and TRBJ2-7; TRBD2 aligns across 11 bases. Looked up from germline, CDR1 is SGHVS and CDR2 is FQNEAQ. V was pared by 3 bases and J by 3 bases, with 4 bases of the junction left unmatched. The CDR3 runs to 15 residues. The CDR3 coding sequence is TGTGCCAGCAGCTTGGCTAGCGGGGGGTTCTACGAGCAGTACTTC. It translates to CASSLASGGFYEQYF.

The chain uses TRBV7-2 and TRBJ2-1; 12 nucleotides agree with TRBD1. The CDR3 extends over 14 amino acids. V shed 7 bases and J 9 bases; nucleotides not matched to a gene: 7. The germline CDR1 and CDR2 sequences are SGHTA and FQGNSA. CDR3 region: CASTPGQGASEQFF. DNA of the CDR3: TGTGCCAGCACCCCGGGACAGGGGGCGAGTGAGCAGTTCTTC.

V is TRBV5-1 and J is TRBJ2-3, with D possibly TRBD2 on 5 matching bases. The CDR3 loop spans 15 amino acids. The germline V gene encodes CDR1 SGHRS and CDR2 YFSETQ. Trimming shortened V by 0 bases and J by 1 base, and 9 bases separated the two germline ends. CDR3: CASSLDLARTDTQYF. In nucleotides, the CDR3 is TGCGCCAGCAGCTTGGACCTAGCCCGCACAGATACGCAGTATTTT.

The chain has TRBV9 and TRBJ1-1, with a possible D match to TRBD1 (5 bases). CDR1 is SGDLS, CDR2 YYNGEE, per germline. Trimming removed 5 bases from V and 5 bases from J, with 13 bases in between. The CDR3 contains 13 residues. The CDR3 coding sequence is TGTGCCAGCAGTCCCTGGGGGGGTACTGAAGCTTTCTTT. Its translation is CASSPWGGTEAFF. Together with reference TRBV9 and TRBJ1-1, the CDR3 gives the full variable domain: DSGVTQTPKHLITATGQRVTLRCSPRSGDLSVYWYQQSLDQGLQFLIQYYNGEERAKGNILERFSAQQFPDLHSELNLSSLELGDSALYFCASSPWGGTEAFFGQGTRLTVV.

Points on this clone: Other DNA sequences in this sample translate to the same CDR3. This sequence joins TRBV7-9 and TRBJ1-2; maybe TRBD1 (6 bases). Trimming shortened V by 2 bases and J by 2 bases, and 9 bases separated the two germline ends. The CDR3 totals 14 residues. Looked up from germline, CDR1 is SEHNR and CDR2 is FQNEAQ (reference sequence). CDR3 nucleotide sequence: TGTGCCAGCAGCTTATCGGGGACAAACTATGGCTACACCTTC. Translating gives CASSLSGTNYGYTF.

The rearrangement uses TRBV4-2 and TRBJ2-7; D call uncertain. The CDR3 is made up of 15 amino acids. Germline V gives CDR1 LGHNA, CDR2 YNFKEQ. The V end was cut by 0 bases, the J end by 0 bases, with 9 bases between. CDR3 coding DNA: TGTGCCAGCAGCCAAGAGGGCGAGAGCTCCTACGAGCAGTACTTC. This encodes CASSQEGESSYEQYF.

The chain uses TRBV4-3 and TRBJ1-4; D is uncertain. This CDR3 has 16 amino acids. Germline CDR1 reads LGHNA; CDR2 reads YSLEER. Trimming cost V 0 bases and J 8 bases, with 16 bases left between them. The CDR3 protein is CASSQDIRGFGEKLFF. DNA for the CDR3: TGCGCCAGCAGCCAAGATATTCGGGGTTTTGGGGAAAAACTGTTTTTT.

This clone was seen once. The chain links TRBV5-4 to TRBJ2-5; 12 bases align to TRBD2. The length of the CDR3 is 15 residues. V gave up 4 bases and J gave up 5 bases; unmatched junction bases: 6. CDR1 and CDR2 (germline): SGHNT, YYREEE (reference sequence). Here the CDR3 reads CASSIRLAGEETQYF. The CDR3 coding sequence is TGTGCCAGCAGCATCAGACTAGCGGGAGAGGAGACCCAGTACTTC.

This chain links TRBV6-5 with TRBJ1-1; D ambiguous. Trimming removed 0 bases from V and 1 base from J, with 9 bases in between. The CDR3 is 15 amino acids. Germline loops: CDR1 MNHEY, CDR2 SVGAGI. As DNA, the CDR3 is TGTGCCAGCAGTTACTCGGCAGGATGGAACACTGAAGCTTTCTTT. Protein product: CASSYSAGWNTEAFF.

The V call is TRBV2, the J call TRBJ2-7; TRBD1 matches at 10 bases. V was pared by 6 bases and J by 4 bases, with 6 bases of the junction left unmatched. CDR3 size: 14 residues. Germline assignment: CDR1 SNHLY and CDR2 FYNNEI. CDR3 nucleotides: TGTGCCAGCAGGAGGACAGGGGGTATTTACGAGCAGTACTTC. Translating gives CASRRTGGIYEQYF. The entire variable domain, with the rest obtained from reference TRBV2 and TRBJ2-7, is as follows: EPEVTQTPSHQVTQMGQEVILRCVPISNHLYFYWYRQILGQKVEFLVSFYNNEISEKSEIFDDQFSVERPDGSNFTLKIRSTKLEDSAMYFCASRRTGGIYEQYFGPGTRLTVT.

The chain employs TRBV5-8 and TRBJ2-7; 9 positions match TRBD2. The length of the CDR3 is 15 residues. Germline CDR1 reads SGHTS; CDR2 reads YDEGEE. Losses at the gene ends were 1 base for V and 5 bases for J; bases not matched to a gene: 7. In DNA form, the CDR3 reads TGTGCCAGCAGCTTGTGGCGGGGGGGTAGCGACGAGCAGTACTTC. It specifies CASSLWRGGSDEQYF.

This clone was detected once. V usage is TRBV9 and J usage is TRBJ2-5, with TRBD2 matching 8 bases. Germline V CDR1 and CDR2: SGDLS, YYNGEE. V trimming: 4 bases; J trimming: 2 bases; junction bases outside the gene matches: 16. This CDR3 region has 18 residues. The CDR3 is CASSPRAGNGGVQETQYF. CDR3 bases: TGTGCCAGCAGCCCAAGGGCAGGGAACGGGGGGGTGCAAGAGACCCAGTACTTC.

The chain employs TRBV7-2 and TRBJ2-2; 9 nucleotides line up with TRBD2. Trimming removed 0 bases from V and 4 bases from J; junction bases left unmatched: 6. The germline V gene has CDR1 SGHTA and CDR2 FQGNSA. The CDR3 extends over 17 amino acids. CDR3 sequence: CASSLARGGRGTGELFF. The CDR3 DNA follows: TGTGCCAGCAGCTTAGCGCGGGGGGGCCGCGGCACCGGGGAGCTGTTTTTT.

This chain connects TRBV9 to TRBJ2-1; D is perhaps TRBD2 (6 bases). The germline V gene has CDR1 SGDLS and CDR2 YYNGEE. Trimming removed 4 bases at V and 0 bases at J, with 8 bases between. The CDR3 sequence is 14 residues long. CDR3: CASSPDYSYNEQFF. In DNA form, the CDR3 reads TGTGCCAGCAGCCCGGACTACTCCTACAATGAGCAGTTCTTC.

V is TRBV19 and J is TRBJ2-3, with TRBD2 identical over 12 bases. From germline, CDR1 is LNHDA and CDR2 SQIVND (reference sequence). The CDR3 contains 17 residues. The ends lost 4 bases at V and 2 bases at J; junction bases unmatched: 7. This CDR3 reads CASSNIRTSGDTDTQYF. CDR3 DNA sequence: TGTGCCAGTAGTAACATCCGGACTAGCGGGGACACAGATACGCAGTATTTT.

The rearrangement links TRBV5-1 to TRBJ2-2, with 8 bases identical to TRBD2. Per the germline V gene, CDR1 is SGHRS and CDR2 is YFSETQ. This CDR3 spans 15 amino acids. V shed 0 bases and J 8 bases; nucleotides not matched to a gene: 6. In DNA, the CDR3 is TGCGCCAGCAGCTTGGGTAGCGGGACAAAGGGGGAGCTGTTTTTT. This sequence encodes CASSLGSGTKGELFF.

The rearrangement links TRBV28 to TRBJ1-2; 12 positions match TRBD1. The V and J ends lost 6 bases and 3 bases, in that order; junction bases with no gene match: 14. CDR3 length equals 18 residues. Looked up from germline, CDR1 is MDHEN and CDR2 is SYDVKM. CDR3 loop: CASRITGTGGLFDYGYTF. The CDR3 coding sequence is TGTGCCAGCAGGATAACAGGGACAGGGGGCCTCTTCGACTATGGCTACACCTTC.

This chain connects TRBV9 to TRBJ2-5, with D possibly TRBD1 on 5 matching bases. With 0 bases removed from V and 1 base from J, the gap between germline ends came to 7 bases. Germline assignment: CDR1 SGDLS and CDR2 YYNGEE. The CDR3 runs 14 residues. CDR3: CASSVDGAQETQYF. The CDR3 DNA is TGTGCCAGCAGCGTAGATGGGGCCCAAGAGACCCAGTACTTC. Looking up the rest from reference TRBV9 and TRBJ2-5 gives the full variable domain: DSGVTQTPKHLITATGQRVTLRCSPRSGDLSVYWYQQSLDQGLQFLIQYYNGEERAKGNILERFSAQQFPDLHSELNLSSLELGDSALYFCASSVDGAQETQYFGPGTRLLVL.

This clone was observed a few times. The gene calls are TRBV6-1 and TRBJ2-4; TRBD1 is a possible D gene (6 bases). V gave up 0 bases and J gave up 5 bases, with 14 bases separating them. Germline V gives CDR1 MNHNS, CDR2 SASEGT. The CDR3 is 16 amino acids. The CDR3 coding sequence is TGTGCCAGCAGTGAAGCCAGGGGATTCACCCAAAACATTCAGTACTTC. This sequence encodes CASSEARGFTQNIQYF.

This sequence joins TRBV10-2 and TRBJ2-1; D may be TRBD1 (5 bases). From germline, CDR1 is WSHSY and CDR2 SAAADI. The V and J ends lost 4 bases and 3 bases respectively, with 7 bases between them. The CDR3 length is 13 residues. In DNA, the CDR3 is TGCGCCAGCAGTGGACAGTTCTACAATGAGCAGTTCTTC. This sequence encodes CASSGQFYNEQFF.

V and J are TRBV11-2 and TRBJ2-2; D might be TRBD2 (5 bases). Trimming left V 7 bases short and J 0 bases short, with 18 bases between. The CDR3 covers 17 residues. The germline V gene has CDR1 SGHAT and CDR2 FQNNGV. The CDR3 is CASTSNSGTSNTGELFF. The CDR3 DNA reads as TGTGCCAGCACCTCAAACAGCGGAACCTCGAACACCGGGGAGCTGTTTTTT. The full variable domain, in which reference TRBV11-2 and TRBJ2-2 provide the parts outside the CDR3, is EAGVAQSPRYKIIEKRQSVAFWCNPISGHATLYWYQQILGQGPKLLIQFQNNGVVDDSQLPKDRFSAERLKGVDSTLKIQPAKLEDSAVYLCASTSNSGTSNTGELFFGEGSRLTVL.

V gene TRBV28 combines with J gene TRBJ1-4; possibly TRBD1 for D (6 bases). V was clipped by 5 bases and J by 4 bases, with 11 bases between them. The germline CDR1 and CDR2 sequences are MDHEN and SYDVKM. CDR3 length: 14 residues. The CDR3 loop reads CASSVTGNNEKLFF. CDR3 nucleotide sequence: TGTGCCAGCAGTGTAACAGGGAATAATGAAAAACTGTTTTTT.

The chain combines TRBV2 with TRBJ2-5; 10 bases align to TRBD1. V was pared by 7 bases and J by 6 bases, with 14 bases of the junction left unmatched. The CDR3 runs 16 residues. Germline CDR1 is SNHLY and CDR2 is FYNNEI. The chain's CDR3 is CASTESRGQGLQTQYF. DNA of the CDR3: TGTGCCAGCACCGAGTCTAGGGGACAGGGGCTGCAGACCCAGTACTTC.

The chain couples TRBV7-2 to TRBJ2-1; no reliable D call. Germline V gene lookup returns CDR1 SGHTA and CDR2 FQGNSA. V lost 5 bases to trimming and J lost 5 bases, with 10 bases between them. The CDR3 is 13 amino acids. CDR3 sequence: CASSPVKHNEQFF. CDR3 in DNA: TGTGCCAGCAGCCCCGTGAAGCACAATGAGCAGTTCTTC.

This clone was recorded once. This chain's CDR3 is CASSGGQVPGNTIYF. The CDR3 DNA reads as TGTGCCAGCAGCGGAGGACAGGTCCCCGGAAACACCATATATTTT. The J gene is TRBJ1-3, the V gene TRBV9; 7 bases are shared with TRBD1. Trimming at V came to 3 bases and at J to 4 bases, leaving 7 bases not matched to a gene. This CDR3 has 15 amino acids. From germline, CDR1 is SGDLS and CDR2 YYNGEE.

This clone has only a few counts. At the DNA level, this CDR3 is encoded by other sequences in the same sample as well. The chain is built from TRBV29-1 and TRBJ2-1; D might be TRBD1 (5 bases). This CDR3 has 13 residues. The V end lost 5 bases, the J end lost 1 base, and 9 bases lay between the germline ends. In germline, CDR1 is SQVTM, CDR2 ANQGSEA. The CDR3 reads CSVQGGSYNEQFF. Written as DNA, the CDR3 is TGCAGCGTTCAGGGTGGGTCCTACAATGAGCAGTTCTTC.

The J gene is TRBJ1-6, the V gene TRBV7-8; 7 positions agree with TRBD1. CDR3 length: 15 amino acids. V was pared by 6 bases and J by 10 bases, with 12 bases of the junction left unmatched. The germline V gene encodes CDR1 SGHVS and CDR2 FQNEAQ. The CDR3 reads CASRVLQGQGSPLHF. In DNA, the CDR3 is TGTGCCAGCAGAGTTTTACAGGGGCAGGGGTCACCCCTCCACTTT.